Presented here are 4 T cell receptor beta chains from one specimen sequenced in a study of Tregs in tolerant kidney transplant recipients. Mixed chimerism was transient after nonmyeloablative marrow transplants from related graft donors. TCRdb keeps only in-frame clones here, not all; method: immunoSEQ multiplex PCR. The sample comprises about 81,000 clones, about 91% of which are singletons, and around 1.5% rests with the top ten. Specimen: CD4+ T cells from blood (PBMCs), collected 24 months after the transplant. The source is a human patient who received a combined kidney and bone marrow transplant. The graft donor may account for some of the T cells.

CDR3 nucleotide sequence: TGTGCCAGCAGTCCGACACGAGTCCAAGAGACCCAGTACTTC. It is translated as CASSPTRVQETQYF. The chain recombines TRBV6-1 with TRBJ2-5; D gene ambiguous. The germline V and J ends were trimmed by 5 bases and 1 base, with 11 bases remaining between them. The CDR3 extends over 14 amino acids. The germline gives CDR1 MNHNS, CDR2 SASEGT.

The CDR3 sequence is CASGSRGESGYTF. As DNA, the CDR3 is TGTGCCAGCGGTTCCCGGGGGGAATCTGGCTACACCTTC. This chain links TRBV28 with TRBJ1-2; D is possibly TRBD1 (5 bases). Trimming took off 8 bases at V and 7 bases at J, with 17 bases between the two ends. The germline gives CDR1 MDHEN, CDR2 SYDVKM. There are 13 residues in the CDR3.

The chain combines TRBV27 with TRBJ1-1; 10 bases are shared with TRBD1. V lost 5 bases, J lost 5 bases, and 5 bases stayed unmatched. Germline assignment: CDR1 MNHEY and CDR2 SMNVEV (reference sequence). The CDR3 consists of 14 residues. The CDR3 DNA sequence: TGTGCCAGCAGTAACCCGGGACAGGGGACTGAAGCTTTCTTT. This gives the protein CASSNPGQGTEAFF.

The V and J genes are TRBV5-1 and TRBJ2-3, with D perhaps matching TRBD2 (5 bases). Per germline, CDR1 SGHRS and CDR2 YFSETQ. The CDR3 consists of 15 residues. V shed 10 bases and J shed 0 bases, with 18 bases lying between them. The CDR3: CAHKMGAFSTDTQYF. The CDR3 DNA is TGCGCCCACAAAATGGGAGCGTTTAGCACAGATACGCAGTATTTT.